A single sample is the source of the 5 T cell receptor beta chains below, sequenced in a study of cytomegalovirus exposure and HLA in healthy donors. The assay was immunoSEQ multiplex PCR, and TCRdb's table has in-frame clones only and misses some. The repertoire holds 190,000 or so clones, 84% seen once, with around 2.8% in the top ten. The specimen was PBMCs. The receptors originated from a woman between 18 and 30 years old in good health and CMV-seropositive.

This clone occurred a few times. CDR3 protein: CASSGVHSNQPQHF. The CDR3 DNA reads TGTGCCAGCTCGGGGGTTCATAGCAATCAGCCCCAGCATTTT. The chain links TRBV6-1 to TRBJ1-5; TRBD1 might be the D (5 bases). The germline V and J ends were trimmed by 8 bases and 0 bases, with 11 bases remaining between them. CDR1 and CDR2 from the germline V gene are MNHNS and SASEGT. The CDR3 has 14 residues.

The J gene is TRBJ2-7, the V gene TRBV7-2; 12 bases line up with TRBD2. The CDR3 has 16 amino acids. Germline V lookup: CDR1 SGHTA, CDR2 FQGNSA. V shed 5 bases and J 3 bases; nucleotides not matched to a gene: 8. DNA for the CDR3: TGTGCCAGCAGCCGTACTAGCGGGGGGAATGGCTACGAGCAGTACTTC. Translation: CASSRTSGGNGYEQYF.

This sequence joins TRBV5-4 and TRBJ2-3; 13 bases are a match to TRBD2. This CDR3 is 16 amino acids long. V shed 4 bases, J shed 4 bases, and the junction held 6 bases outside the gene matches. From germline, CDR1 is SGHNT and CDR2 YYREEE (reference sequence). Written as DNA, the CDR3 is TGTGCCAGCAGCGCAAGGACTAGCGGGGGATCAGATACGCAGTATTTT. It translates to CASSARTSGGSDTQYF.

The V call is TRBV5-1, the J call TRBJ1-1; perhaps TRBD1 as D (5 bases). The CDR3 sequence is 13 residues long. V dropped 4 bases and J dropped 1 base, with 8 bases sitting between them. CDR1 is SGHRS, CDR2 YFSETQ, per germline. CDR3 bases: TGCGCCAGCAGCCCCGGACAGAACACTGAAGCTTTCTTT. It yields the protein CASSPGQNTEAFF.

The chain uses TRBV5-1 and TRBJ2-1; perhaps TRBD1 as D (5 bases). V was trimmed by 0 bases and J by 5 bases, leaving 12 bases between them. Germline-derived CDR1 and CDR2 are SGHRS and YFSETQ. CDR3 size: 15 residues. The CDR3 DNA follows: TGCGCCAGCAGCTTGGTGGCAGGGTTGAACAATGAGCAGTTCTTC. It is translated as CASSLVAGLNNEQFF.